A single sample gave rise to the 17 T cell receptor beta chains below, sequenced in a study of shared clonotypes between healthy human individuals. The method was immunoSEQ multiplex PCR; TCRdb's version includes in-frame clones alone and lacks a portion of them. The data hold a few million clones, with 80% to 95% observed a single time. Sequenced material: naive CD4+ T cells from PBMCs. Described subset: CD45RA+ positively selected. The source is a man aged 18 to 30 in good health. Some clones in this sample may be carry-over from other donors' samples.

The gene calls are TRBV9 and TRBJ2-7; D is perhaps TRBD1 or TRBD2 (5 bases each). V lost 5 bases and J lost 0, with 15 bases in between. In germline, CDR1 is SGDLS, CDR2 YYNGEE. CDR3 length equals 15 residues. In DNA form, the CDR3 reads TGTGCCAGCAGAGCCGGGAAACAGGACTCCTACGAGCAGTACTTC. This codes for CASRAGKQDSYEQYF.

This clone was seen once. The chain carries TRBV29-1 and TRBJ2-2; 8 positions agree with TRBD1. Trimming took 6 bases from V and 5 from J; bases not matched to a gene: 8. Germline CDR1 is SQVTM and CDR2 is ANQGSEA. The CDR3 is 14 residues long. CDR3 coding DNA: TGCAGCGTACGCGCAGGGGGCATAACCGGGGAGCTGTTTTTT. Residues: CSVRAGGITGELFF.

This rearrangement joins TRBV18 to TRBJ2-7; the D gene is possibly TRBD1 (6 bases). V was pared by 6 bases and J by 3 bases, with 15 bases between. Germline assignment: CDR1 KGHSH and CDR2 LQKENI. CDR3 size: 14 residues. The CDR3 here is CASSVGTQVYEQYF. The CDR3 DNA reads TGTGCCAGCTCGGTCGGGACACAAGTCTACGAGCAGTACTTC.

As regards this clone: This same CDR3 is encoded by further DNA sequences in the sample. The rearrangement uses TRBV18 and TRBJ1-5, with D possibly matching TRBD1 (6 bases). V gave up 1 base and J gave up 5 bases, with 12 bases separating them. Germline CDR1 and CDR2: KGHSH and LQKENI. The CDR3 is 15 residues long. The CDR3 loop is CASSPRGQVDQPQHF. As DNA, the CDR3 is TGTGCCAGCTCACCACGGGGGCAAGTCGATCAGCCCCAGCATTTT.

The chain couples TRBV10-3 to TRBJ2-7; D might be TRBD1 (5 bases). V was shortened by 2 bases and J by 4 bases, with 6 bases between the two germline ends. The CDR3 consists of 12 residues. Germline V lookup: CDR1 ENHRY, CDR2 SYGVKD. Here the CDR3 DNA reads TGTGCCATCAGTGAGAGGGGTTACGAGCAGTACTTC. Protein: CAISERGYEQYF.

The V gene is TRBV29-1, the J gene TRBJ2-1; 10 nucleotides match TRBD2. The CDR3 consists of 13 residues. Germline-derived CDR1 and CDR2 are SQVTM and ANQGSEA. V dropped 8 bases and J dropped 8; count of bases not matched to a gene: 9. The CDR3 nucleotides are TGCAGCTTTAGCGGGAGGTCTTCCGATGAGCAGTTCTTC. As protein: CSFSGRSSDEQFF.

V is TRBV5-1 and J is TRBJ2-7; 9 bases match TRBD1. This CDR3 comprises 16 residues. V trimming: 0 bases; J trimming: 2 bases; junction bases outside the gene matches: 6. In germline, CDR1 is SGHRS, CDR2 YFSETQ. CDR3 amino acids: CASSLARDRETYEQYF. The CDR3 bases are TGCGCCAGCAGCTTGGCTCGGGACAGGGAGACCTACGAGCAGTACTTC.

V is TRBV5-1 and J is TRBJ2-3, with a tentative D call TRBD2 (6 bases). The V gene's germline CDR1 is SGHRS and CDR2 YFSETQ. V lost 2 bases to trimming and J lost 6 bases, with 10 bases between them. The CDR3 is made up of 13 amino acids. This CDR3 reads CASSLREKDTQYF. In nucleotides, the CDR3 is TGCGCCAGCAGCTTACGGGAGAAGGATACGCAGTATTTT. Drawing the rest from reference TRBV5-1 and TRBJ2-3, the complete variable domain is KAGVTQTPRYLIKTRGQQVTLSCSPISGHRSVSWYQQTPGQGLQFLFEYFSETQRNKGNFPGRFSGRQFSNSRSEMNVSTLELGDSALYLCASSLREKDTQYFGPGTRLTVL.

The chain combines TRBV7-3 with TRBJ2-7; D might be TRBD1 or TRBD2, each matching 5 bases. V lost 2 bases and J 5 bases, leaving 13 bases between the germline ends. CDR3 length: 14 amino acids. The germline V gene has CDR1 SGHTA and CDR2 FQGTGA. The CDR3, as DNA: TGTGCCAGCAGCTTAGGTGGGACCGGCCACGAGCAGTACTTC. Translation: CASSLGGTGHEQYF.

This clone was recorded once. The V call is TRBV6-6, the J call TRBJ1-1; no reliable D call. Germline V CDR1 and CDR2: MNHNY, SVGAGI (reference sequence). V was cut by 7 bases and J by 0 bases, with 12 bases left in between. This CDR3 has 14 residues. The CDR3 spells CASKDGGLNTEAFF. The CDR3 DNA sequence: TGTGCCAGCAAGGATGGCGGCCTGAACACTGAAGCTTTCTTT.

This chain connects TRBV29-1 to TRBJ1-1; D uncertain. CDR1 is SQVTM, CDR2 ANQGSEA, per germline. The CDR3 is 12 residues long. Trimming cost V 6 bases and J 1 base, with 9 bases left between them. The CDR3 here is CSVSTENTEAFF. The CDR3 DNA sequence: TGCAGCGTATCTACAGAGAACACTGAAGCTTTCTTT.

This clone showed up just once. This rearrangement joins TRBV5-1 to TRBJ2-7, with 8 bases that match TRBD1. The V and J ends lost 4 bases and 7 bases, in that order; junction bases with no gene match: 13. This CDR3 has 15 amino acids. The germline V gene encodes CDR1 SGHRS and CDR2 YFSETQ. Written as DNA, the CDR3 is TGCGCCAGCAGCCGCGATTTGAGCAGGGGGCGGGAGCAGTACTTC. Its translation is CASSRDLSRGREQYF.

The chain has TRBV27 and TRBJ2-2; 11 nucleotides align to TRBD2. Germline V gene lookup returns CDR1 MNHEY and CDR2 SMNVEV (reference sequence). The CDR3 covers 16 residues. J lost 7 bases, V lost 4 bases, and 8 bases had no gene match. CDR3 protein: CASSSRLAGRIGELFF. The CDR3 DNA reads as TGTGCCAGCAGTTCCCGACTAGCGGGAAGGATCGGGGAGCTGTTTTTT.

The CDR3 DNA reads as TGTGCCAGCAGCGTAGGGACAGAAAACATTCAGTACTTC. Protein sequence: CASSVGTENIQYF. The rearrangement joins TRBV9 to TRBJ2-4; TRBD1 might be the D (6 bases). The CDR3 length is 13 residues. V lost 0 bases, J lost 5 bases, and 6 bases lay in between. In germline, CDR1 is SGDLS, CDR2 YYNGEE.

The CDR3 here is CASFRDSRTGELFF. In DNA, the CDR3 is TGTGCCAGCTTCCGGGACAGTAGAACCGGGGAGCTGTTTTTT. The chain is built from TRBV28 and TRBJ2-2; TRBD1 matches at 7 bases. The CDR3 totals 14 residues. Germline assignment: CDR1 MDHEN and CDR2 SYDVKM. The junction had 8 bases not matched to a gene; V was cut back by 8 bases and J by 5 bases. The variable domain in full, completed from reference TRBV28 and TRBJ2-2, reads DVKVTQSSRYLVKRTGEKVFLECVQDMDHENMFWYRQDPGLGLRLIYFSYDVKMKEKGDIPEGYSVSREKKERFSLILESASTNQTSMYLCASFRDSRTGELFFGEGSRLTVL.

The CDR3 region has the DNA TGTGCCAGCAGCATACGGCCAGGGGGCGGTGCAGATACGCAGTATTTT. Translated: CASSIRPGGGADTQYF. This rearrangement joins TRBV7-2 to TRBJ2-3; 8 bases match TRBD1. The CDR3 is 16 amino acids. The ends lost 5 bases at V and 4 bases at J; junction bases unmatched: 11. CDR1 is SGHTA and CDR2 is FQGNSA in the germline V gene.

The J gene is TRBJ2-5, the V gene TRBV27; D might be TRBD2 (6 bases). This CDR3 has 12 residues. The V end was cut by 6 bases, the J end by 4 bases, with 9 bases between. The germline gives CDR1 MNHEY, CDR2 SMNVEV (reference sequence). The CDR3 nucleotides are TGTGCCAGCAGGGAGGGTGGAGAGACCCAGTACTTC. As protein: CASREGGETQYF.